One and the same sample provided the 23 T cell receptor beta chains below, sequenced in a study of blood T cell repertoires in COVID-19. Sequencing used immunoSEQ multiplex PCR; TCRdb keeps in-frame clones, though not all of them. The table has about 160,000 clones, 80% seen once. Sequencing was done on a sample of PBMCs or T cells enriched from blood (not recorded which). These receptors were collected from a woman aged 55-70 years who had recovered from COVID-19.

The V and J genes are TRBV10-3 and TRBJ2-2, with 8 bases matching TRBD1. The length of the CDR3 is 19 residues. Germline lookup yields CDR1 ENHRY and CDR2 SYGVKD. V shed 2 bases and J 1 base; nucleotides not matched to a gene: 12. The CDR3 reads CAISEEADRGTMNTGELFF. CDR3 sequence (DNA): TGTGCCATCAGTGAGGAAGCCGACAGGGGTACGATGAACACCGGGGAGCTGTTTTTT.

The CDR3 DNA reads TGCGCCAGCCGTGAGGAGTTCTCCTACGAGCAGTACTTC. This encodes CASREEFSYEQYF. The chain combines TRBV5-1 with TRBJ2-7; D uncertain. This CDR3 spans 13 amino acids. Germline assignment: CDR1 SGHRS and CDR2 YFSETQ. With 7 bases removed from V and 0 bases from J, the gap between germline ends came to 11 bases.

The V and J genes are TRBV5-6 and TRBJ1-2; TRBD1 matches at 11 bases. CDR3 length: 14 amino acids. V lost 4 bases, J lost 4 bases, and 3 bases stayed unmatched. Looked up from germline, CDR1 is SGHDT and CDR2 is YYEEEE. The CDR3 is CASSLDRGPYGYTF. DNA for the CDR3: TGTGCCAGCAGCCTGGACAGGGGGCCCTATGGCTACACCTTC.

The gene calls are TRBV2 and TRBJ2-3; D perhaps matches TRBD2 (7 bases). The CDR3 runs 14 residues. Trimming took 1 base from V and 6 from J, leaving 11 bases between them. Per the germline V gene, CDR1 is SNHLY and CDR2 is FYNNEI. CDR3 in amino acids: CASSEGGGADTQYF. The CDR3 region has the DNA TGTGCCAGCAGTGAAGGTGGGGGGGCGGATACGCAGTATTTT.

V is TRBV7-2 and J is TRBJ2-3; TRBD2 matches 8 bases. The CDR3 extends over 15 amino acids. The germline CDR1 and CDR2 sequences are SGHTA and FQGNSA. Trimming removed 0 bases from V and 2 bases from J; junction bases left unmatched: 1. The CDR3 is CASSLAGLVTDTQYF. DNA for the CDR3: TGTGCCAGCAGCTTAGCGGGACTAGTCACAGATACGCAGTATTTT.

This clone was detected only once. The genes are TRBV7-2 and TRBJ2-2, with 7 bases matching TRBD2. With V trimmed by 6 bases and J by 5 bases, 9 bases remained unmatched. Germline assignment: CDR1 SGHTA and CDR2 FQGNSA. The CDR3 is made up of 15 amino acids. The CDR3 nucleotides are TGTGCCAGCAGGCAGACGGGGGGTAGGACCGGGGAGCTGTTTTTT. It translates to CASRQTGGRTGELFF. The full variable domain, with the rest looked up from reference TRBV7-2 and TRBJ2-2, is GAGVSQSPSNKVTEKGKDVELRCDPISGHTALYWYRQSLGQGLEFLIYFQGNSAPDKSGLPSDRFSAERTGGSVSTLTIQRTQQEDSAVYLCASRQTGGRTGELFFGEGSRLTVL.

The chain links TRBV6-5 to TRBJ2-5, with 13 nucleotides matching TRBD2. Looked up from germline, CDR1 is MNHEY and CDR2 is SVGAGI. CDR3 length: 15 amino acids. V shed 5 bases, J shed 3 bases, and the junction held 3 bases outside the gene matches. The CDR3 nucleotides read TGTGCCAGCAGTATGACTAGCGGGGGGAAAGAGACCCAGTACTTC. Protein product: CASSMTSGGKETQYF.

The rearrangement uses TRBV4-1 and TRBJ1-1; a possible D gene is TRBD1 (6 bases). Germline V gene lookup returns CDR1 MGHRA and CDR2 YSYEKL. The CDR3 sequence is 15 residues long. Trimming pared 2 bases from V and 3 bases from J, leaving 13 bases between. CDR3 amino acids: CASSQPPWGHTEAFF. CDR3 nucleotides: TGCGCCAGCAGCCAACCTCCTTGGGGGCACACTGAAGCTTTCTTT.

The chain has TRBV3-1 (or the pseudogene TRBV3-2) and TRBJ1-2; 10 nucleotides line up with TRBD1. CDR1 is LGHDT and CDR2 is YNNKEL in the germline V gene (reference sequence). The CDR3 totals 14 residues. J gave up 7 bases and V 0 bases, and 2 bases lay outside the gene matches. CDR3 region: CASSQEGTGVGYTF. CDR3 in DNA: TGTGCCAGCAGCCAAGAAGGGACAGGGGTTGGCTACACCTTC.

This clone turned up a few times. The chain is built from TRBV4-1 and TRBJ1-2; maybe TRBD1 (6 bases). CDR3 length: 14 amino acids. V lost 4 bases and J lost 2, with 11 bases in between. Germline lookup yields CDR1 MGHRA and CDR2 YSYEKL. The CDR3 spells CASSPRDMNYGYTF. In DNA form, the CDR3 reads TGCGCCAGCAGCCCCAGGGACATGAACTATGGCTACACCTTC.

The rearrangement joins TRBV19 to TRBJ2-7; possibly TRBD2 for D (5 bases). Trimming removed 1 base from V and 5 bases from J, with 12 bases in between. CDR3 length: 14 residues. CDR1 LNHDA and CDR2 SQIVND come from the germline V gene (reference sequence). CDR3 DNA: TGTGCCAGTAGTATAGTCTCGGGGTTCAACGAGCAGTACTTC. It yields the protein CASSIVSGFNEQYF.

The V and J genes are TRBV5-1 and TRBJ1-2, with D possibly being TRBD1 (5 bases). Germline CDR1 is SGHRS and CDR2 is YFSETQ. The V end lost 0 bases, the J end lost 3 bases, and 12 bases lay between the germline ends. The CDR3 length is 15 residues. The CDR3 sequence is CASSLAGAGDYGYTF. The DNA of the CDR3 is TGCGCCAGCAGCTTGGCCGGGGCGGGAGACTATGGCTACACCTTC. Full variable domain (outside the CDR3, taken from reference TRBV5-1 and TRBJ1-2): KAGVTQTPRYLIKTRGQQVTLSCSPISGHRSVSWYQQTPGQGLQFLFEYFSETQRNKGNFPGRFSGRQFSNSRSEMNVSTLELGDSALYLCASSLAGAGDYGYTFGSGTRLTVV.

The chain links TRBV7-2 to TRBJ1-1; D perhaps matches TRBD1 (6 bases). CDR3 size: 17 residues. CDR1 SGHTA and CDR2 FQGNSA come from the germline V gene. Trimming cost V 3 bases and J 1 base, with 18 bases left between them. The CDR3 protein is CASSLGPSQGTNTEAFF. Written as DNA, the CDR3 is TGTGCCAGCAGCTTGGGGCCCTCACAGGGAACGAACACTGAAGCTTTCTTT.

The rearrangement uses TRBV5-6 and TRBJ2-7; D gene ambiguous. V lost 0 bases, J lost 5 bases, and 6 bases lay in between. CDR1 is SGHDT, CDR2 YYEEEE, per germline. CDR3 length: 12 residues. CDR3 sequence reads: CASSLEIDEQYF. CDR3 DNA: TGTGCCAGCAGCTTGGAAATAGACGAGCAGTACTTC.

V usage is TRBV6-5 and J usage is TRBJ2-3; 7 nucleotides line up with TRBD1. The germline CDR1 and CDR2 sequences are MNHEY and SVGAGI. The CDR3 spans 15 residues. After removal of 4 bases from V and 6 bases from J, the junction contained 10 bases not matched to a gene. In nucleotides, the CDR3 is TGTGCCAGCAGTTTCTCTGGGGCCAGGGGGGATACGCAGTATTTT. Its protein product is CASSFSGARGDTQYF.

This clone showed up many times. The chain uses TRBV12-3 or TRBV12-4 and TRBJ1-1, with 10 nucleotides matching TRBD1. This CDR3 comprises 12 residues. V lost 6 bases and J lost 5; bases outside the gene matches: 0. The CDR3 nucleotides are TGTGCCAGCAGGGGACAGGGGACTGAAGCTTTCTTT. Its protein product is CASRGQGTEAFF.

A remark on this clone: The same CDR3 also results from other DNA sequences found in this sample. The V and J genes are TRBV7-2 and TRBJ2-3; D may be TRBD2 (6 bases). V shed 4 bases and J shed 0 bases, with 11 bases lying between them. This CDR3 has 15 residues. Germline V CDR1 and CDR2: SGHTA, FQGNSA. CDR3 DNA sequence: TGTGCCAGCAGCTCGGAGGGGAGGAGCACAGATACGCAGTATTTT. This codes for CASSSEGRSTDTQYF.

This clone came up a few times. The chain combines TRBV9 with TRBJ2-1, with TRBD2 matching over 10 bases. CDR1 SGDLS and CDR2 YYNGEE come from the germline V gene. The J segment lost 0 bases and the V segment lost 2 bases, leaving 2 bases of the junction unmatched. The CDR3 runs to 16 residues. The CDR3 DNA follows: TGTGCCAGCAGCGTTAGCGGGGGGAGCTCCTACAATGAGCAGTTCTTC. Protein sequence: CASSVSGGSSYNEQFF.

V is TRBV15 and J is TRBJ1-3; weak D call: TRBD1 (5 bases). Germline CDR1 and CDR2: LNHNV and YYDKDF (reference sequence). There are 15 residues in the CDR3. Between the trimmed V and J ends, which lost 3 bases and 2 bases, there was a span of 11 bases. Written as DNA, the CDR3 is TGTGCCACCAGCAGGACAGCTGGCCCTGGAAACACCATATATTTT. It codes for CATSRTAGPGNTIYF.

V gene TRBV7-2 combines with J gene TRBJ2-1, with 9 bases fitting TRBD2. CDR1 SGHTA and CDR2 FQGNSA come from the germline V gene. The CDR3 runs to 14 residues. Germline trimming cut 1 base from V and 9 bases from J; bases unmatched to any gene: 4. Written as DNA, the CDR3 is TGTGCCAGCAGCTTAGTGCGGGGGGGAGGTGAGCAGTTCTTC. It yields the protein CASSLVRGGGEQFF.

CDR3 sequence: CASSQDGRNYGYTF. The CDR3 DNA sequence: TGCGCCAGCAGCCAAGATGGCAGGAACTATGGCTACACCTTC. The rearrangement joins TRBV4-1 to TRBJ1-2; D is unclear. V gave up 0 bases and J gave up 2 bases, with 7 bases separating them. The CDR3 sequence is 14 residues long. Germline loops: CDR1 MGHRA, CDR2 YSYEKL.

The chain is built from TRBV18 and TRBJ1-5; 8 bases agree with TRBD1. Unmatched junction bases numbered 2, after V lost 4 bases and J lost 0 bases. This CDR3 has 15 amino acids. Germline CDR1 is KGHSH and CDR2 is LQKENI. CDR3 DNA: TGTGCCAGCTCACTGGGACAGGTTAGCAATCAGCCCCAGCATTTT. It codes for CASSLGQVSNQPQHF.

The chain carries TRBV18 and TRBJ1-2; D remains unclear. Germline V CDR1 and CDR2: KGHSH, LQKENI. The CDR3 is made up of 14 amino acids. V dropped 1 base and J dropped 5 bases, with 11 bases sitting between them. CDR3 sequence reads: CASSPRAGQYGYTF. As DNA, the CDR3 is TGTGCCAGCTCACCACGGGCAGGCCAATATGGCTACACCTTC.